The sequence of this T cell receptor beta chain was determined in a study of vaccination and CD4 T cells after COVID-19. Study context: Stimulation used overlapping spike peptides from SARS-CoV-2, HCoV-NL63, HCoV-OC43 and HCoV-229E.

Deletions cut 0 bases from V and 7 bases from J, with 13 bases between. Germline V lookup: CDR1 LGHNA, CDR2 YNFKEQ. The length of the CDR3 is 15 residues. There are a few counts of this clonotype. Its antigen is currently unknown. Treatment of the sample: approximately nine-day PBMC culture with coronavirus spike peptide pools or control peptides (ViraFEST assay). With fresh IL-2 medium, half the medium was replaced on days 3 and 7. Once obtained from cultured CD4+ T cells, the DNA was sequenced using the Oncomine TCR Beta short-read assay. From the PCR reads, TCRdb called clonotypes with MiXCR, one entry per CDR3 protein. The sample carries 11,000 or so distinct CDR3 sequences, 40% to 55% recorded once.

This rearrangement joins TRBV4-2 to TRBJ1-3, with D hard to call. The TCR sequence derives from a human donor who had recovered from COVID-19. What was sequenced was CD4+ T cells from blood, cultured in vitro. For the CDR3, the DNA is TGTGCCAGCAGCCAAGACTCGCCAGGCACGAACACCATATATTTT. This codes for CASSQDSPGTNTIYF.